These 13 T cell receptor beta chains share one sample of origin, sequenced in a study of control samples from healthy donors and cancer patients. The protocol was immunoSEQ multiplex PCR, while the TCRdb copy is restricted to in-frame clones and leaves out a portion. The table shows about 69,000 clones, with more than 70% occurring only once. Material: PBMCs. These receptors were collected from a man in his sixties with colorectal cancer.

The V gene is TRBV27, the J gene TRBJ1-5; D unresolved. The CDR3 length is 16 residues. Per the germline V gene, CDR1 is MNHEY and CDR2 is SMNVEV (reference sequence). V gave up 1 base and J gave up 9 bases, with 19 bases separating them. CDR3 in amino acids: CASSLYVSVGSPPQHF. For the CDR3, the DNA is TGTGCCAGCAGTTTATATGTCAGTGTGGGGTCCCCGCCCCAGCATTTT.

This clone has only a few counts. The rearrangement uses TRBV4-1 and TRBJ1-5; D not certain. Germline V gives CDR1 MGHRA, CDR2 YSYEKL. V was trimmed by 2 bases and J by 4 bases, leaving 12 bases between them. The CDR3 is 15 amino acids. The DNA of the CDR3 is TGCGCCAGCAGCCAACGGGGTTTAGGTAATCAGCCCCAGCATTTT. This translates into CASSQRGLGNQPQHF.

This chain's CDR3 is CASSPTNRPEEAFF. CDR3 in DNA: TGTGCCAGCAGCCCCACCAACAGGCCTGAAGAAGCTTTCTTT. The chain is built from TRBV5-4 and TRBJ1-1; TRBD1 is a possible D gene (5 bases). V was cut by 4 bases and J by 8 bases, with 18 bases left in between. From germline, CDR1 is SGHNT and CDR2 YYREEE (reference sequence). This CDR3 has 14 residues.

This clone was detected only once. The chain uses TRBV18 and TRBJ2-7; D tentatively fits TRBD1 or TRBD2 (5 bases each). V lost 3 bases, J lost 0 bases, and 12 bases lay in between. In germline, CDR1 is KGHSH, CDR2 LQKENI. The CDR3 runs to 15 residues. CDR3 DNA sequence: TGTGCCAGCTCACCTTGGGGGACCCCCTCCTACGAGCAGTACTTC. This translates into CASSPWGTPSYEQYF.

This rearrangement joins TRBV27 to TRBJ1-1; 7 bases fit TRBD1. This CDR3 is built from 12 residues. Germline CDR1 and CDR2: MNHEY and SMNVEV (reference sequence). After removal of 6 bases from V and 7 bases from J, the junction contained 5 bases not matched to a gene. Here the CDR3 reads CASRWTGGEAFF. CDR3 coding DNA: TGTGCCAGCAGATGGACAGGCGGTGAAGCTTTCTTT.

V usage is TRBV5-1 and J usage is TRBJ2-3, with D perhaps TRBD1 or TRBD2 (5 bases each). There are 13 residues in the CDR3. The germline gives CDR1 SGHRS, CDR2 YFSETQ. V dropped 7 bases and J dropped 0 bases, with 9 bases sitting between them. Here the CDR3 reads CASAWGSTDTQYF. The CDR3 bases are TGCGCCAGCGCCTGGGGGAGCACAGATACGCAGTATTTT.

This rearrangement joins TRBV30 to TRBJ2-7; D is undetermined. Trimming left V 3 bases short and J 0 bases short, with 9 bases between. Germline V gene lookup returns CDR1 GTSNPN and CDR2 SVGIG (reference sequence). The CDR3 length is 13 residues. Here the CDR3 DNA reads TGTGCCTGGAGGGACGGATACTCCTACGAGCAGTACTTC. Protein product: CAWRDGYSYEQYF.

The chain couples TRBV5-1 to TRBJ1-4; the D is unclear. The CDR3 runs to 15 residues. Trimming shortened V by 5 bases and J by 0 bases, and 11 bases separated the two germline ends. Germline assignment: CDR1 SGHRS and CDR2 YFSETQ. The DNA of the CDR3 is TGCGCCAGCAGACCGACGGTAGCAACTAATGAAAAACTGTTTTTT. Protein sequence: CASRPTVATNEKLFF.

The J gene is TRBJ2-7, the V gene TRBV11-3; the D gene is possibly TRBD1 (6 bases). V lost 3 bases and J 5 bases, leaving 23 bases between the germline ends. Germline CDR1 is SGHNT and CDR2 is YENEEA. CDR3 length: 17 residues. The CDR3 loop reads CASSFLSGTPSRDEQYF. For the CDR3, the DNA is TGTGCCAGCAGCTTCCTCTCAGGGACACCTTCGAGGGACGAGCAGTACTTC.

Within the sample, this clone is medium-sized (0.01 to 0.1%). The chain links TRBV27 to TRBJ2-1; a possible D gene is TRBD2 (6 bases). Trimming removed 5 bases from V and 14 bases from J, with 16 bases in between. The CDR3 extends over 12 amino acids. The germline CDR1 and CDR2 sequences are MNHEY and SMNVEV (reference sequence). The CDR3 DNA reads TGTGCCAGCAGTCCGGGGACTGGGGTAAAGTTCTTC. Translating gives CASSPGTGVKFF.

The chain is built from TRBV25-1 and TRBJ2-4; D unresolved. The germline gives CDR1 MGHDK, CDR2 SYGVNS. V gave up 2 bases and J gave up 0 bases, with 8 bases separating them. This CDR3 has 15 amino acids. The CDR3: CASSESYLAKNIQYF. CDR3 nucleotides: TGTGCCAGCAGTGAAAGCTACCTAGCCAAAAACATTCAGTACTTC. Full variable domain (rest looked up from reference TRBV25-1 and TRBJ2-4): EADIYQTPRYLVIGTGKKITLECSQTMGHDKMYWYQQDPGMELHLIHYSYGVNSTEKGDLSSESTVSRIRTEHFPLTLESARPSHTSQYLCASSESYLAKNIQYFGAGTRLSVL.

The chain joins TRBV2 to TRBJ2-5; D may be TRBD2 (6 bases). V lost 6 bases, J lost 4 bases, and 15 bases lay in between. Germline CDR1 and CDR2: SNHLY and FYNNEI. The CDR3 spans 14 residues. CDR3 region: CASRPRDSGETQYF. In nucleotides, the CDR3 is TGTGCCAGCAGACCCCGGGACTCCGGAGAGACCCAGTACTTC.

V and J are TRBV6-5 and TRBJ1-5; possible D gene TRBD1, 5 bases. Trimming stripped 6 bases from V and 4 bases from J, with 10 bases between. The CDR3 runs to 13 residues. The germline CDR1 and CDR2 sequences are MNHEY and SVGAGI. The CDR3: CASRVTVNQPQHF. CDR3 nucleotides: TGTGCCAGCAGGGTGACAGTGAATCAGCCCCAGCATTTT.